This TCR beta chain was sequenced during a study of blood T cell repertoires in COVID-19. For the study at large: Samples representing acute and convalescent COVID-19 were sourced from the United States, Italy and Spain.

Per the authors' pipeline: Reference gene primer amplification yielded estimated nucleated cell counts. Measured with immunoSEQ multiplex PCR; TCRdb has only the in-frame clones, and not every one. V and J calls and clone size are as listed in that table; D and trimming were resolved from the DNA. The profile shows 350,000 to 550,000 clones, 75% to 90% of them singletons. The V end was cut by 6 bases, the J end by 5 bases, with 11 bases between. This CDR3 has 13 amino acids. CDR1 and CDR2 from the germline V gene are MDHEN and SYDVKM. The TCR was taken from a man aged 25-40 years who had recovered from COVID-19. Material: PBMCs or T cells enriched from blood (not recorded which). The rearrangement joins TRBV28 to TRBJ2-4; possibly TRBD1 for D (6 bases). CDR3 residues: CASSWAGENIQYF. As DNA, the CDR3 is TGTGCCAGCAGCTGGGCAGGGGAAAACATTCAGTACTTC.